A selection of T cell receptor beta chains follows, all from one sample in a study of patients and donors after allogeneic stem cell transplantation. TCRdb re-analysed the RT-PCR reads in MiXCR, keeping a single row per CDR3 protein. The repertoire holds approximately 430,000 distinct CDR3 sequences, with 16% as singletons. Sequencing was performed on blood, either unsorted or a sorted T cell fraction (not recorded which). Receptor source: a human donor who was either an allogeneic HSCT recipient or a stem cell or donor lymphocyte infusion donor (not recorded which). It is not recorded whose cells these are; they may come from a transplant donor. CDR3s include the opening cysteine and the closing phenylalanine or tryptophan. D genes are given only for firm matches. The listing skips clone size in some rows; elsewhere it reads once, few, many or a size class.

D gene	J gene	V gene	clone size	CDR3 DNA	CDR3 protein
TRBD1	TRBJ2-7	TRBV29-1	few	TGCAGCGTTGAAGGGGGGGACAGGGACGAGCAGTACTTC	CSVEGGDRDEQYF
TRBD2	TRBJ2-5	TRBV19	.	TGTGCCAGTAGTATACTGAGTCTAGCGGGAGACAAGCGTCGGGAGACCCAGTACTTC	CASSILSLAGDKRRETQYF
.	TRBJ2-5	TRBV20-1	.	TGCAGTGCTCATATCCTGCGACAGGAACGGTTGAAGCAGACCCAGTACTTC	CSAHILRQERLKQTQYF
.	TRBJ1-4	TRBV6-5	few	TGTGCCAGCAGTTACTCGATTAGCGTAGGGGGTGAAAAACTGTTTTTT	CASSYSISVGGEKLFF
TRBD1	TRBJ2-4	TRBV19	few	TGTGCCAGTAGTCAAACTCACGACGGACAGGGTACAAAAAACATTCAGTACTTC	CASSQTHDGQGTKNIQYF
TRBD1	TRBJ2-5	TRBV12-3/TRBV12-4	few	TGTGCCAGCACCCAGGGGGTTCGAACCCCGGGAGAGACCCAGTACTTC	CASTQGVRTPGETQYF
TRBD2	TRBJ2-7	TRBV29-1	.	TGCAGCGCCCTAGCGGGGAGCTTACCCTCCTACGAGCAGTACTTC	CSALAGSLPSYEQYF
.	TRBJ1-1	TRBV2	.	TGTGCCAGCAGTCCTGCCCCAGGGCGTAACACTGAAGCTTTCTTT	CASSPAPGRNTEAFF
TRBD2	TRBJ2-7	TRBV3-1	many	TGTGCCAGCAGCCAAAGCGGGAGGGGTTACGAGCAGTACTTC	CASSQSGRGYEQYF
.	TRBJ1-1	TRBV9	.	TGTGCCAGCAGCGTAGTTCATGGAAACACTGAAGCTTTCTTT	CASSVVHGNTEAFF
TRBD2	TRBJ2-1	TRBV7-2	.	TGTGCCAGCAGCTTAGCCCCGGGGGGGGCTATAAATGAGCAGTTCTTC	CASSLAPGGAINEQFF
.	TRBJ1-1	TRBV5-1	many	TGCGCCAGCAGCTTGCGGGAGGGGGGATCGGGCACTGAAGCTTTCTTT	CASSLREGGSGTEAFF
.	TRBJ2-3	TRBV6-5	.	TGTGCCAGCAACTATACGCAGTATTTT	CASNYTQYF
.	TRBJ2-7	TRBV11-2	many	TGTGCCAGCAGCTTTCCCACCGGGACGGGATCCTACGAGCAGTACTTC	CASSFPTGTGSYEQYF
TRBD1	TRBJ2-7	TRBV9	few	TGTGCCAGCAGCGTAGAAGACAGGGGGCTCTACGAGCAGTACTTC	CASSVEDRGLYEQYF
TRBD2	TRBJ2-1	TRBV3-1	once	TGTGCCAGCAGCCAAGATTTACTAGCGGGCGTGACGAGCTCCTACAATGAGCAGTTCTTC	CASSQDLLAGVTSSYNEQFF
.	TRBJ1-1	TRBV6-2/TRBV6-3	few	TGTGCCAGCAGTTACCTGGCAGGGCTCGCCCTGAACACTGAAGCTTTCTTT	CASSYLAGLALNTEAFF
TRBD1	TRBJ1-2	TRBV5-6	.	TGTGCCAGCAGCTTGGACAGGGGGGACTATGGCTACACCTTC	CASSLDRGDYGYTF
.	TRBJ2-5	TRBV7-9	.	TGTGCCAGCAGCCTCGGGACCATCCAAGAGACCCAGTACTTC	CASSLGTIQETQYF
.	TRBJ2-5	TRBV12-3/TRBV12-4	many	TGTGCCAGCAGGCGGCAGCAGGGGACTAAAGAGACCCAGTACTTC	CASRRQQGTKETQYF
.	TRBJ2-3	TRBV5-1	.	TGCGCCAGCAGCGCTCTGGGGGGGGCCCTCACAGATACGCAGTATTTT	CASSALGGALTDTQYF
.	TRBJ2-1	TRBV20-1	.	TGCAGCGTCAGCCATGGACTACTCTACAATGAGCAGTTCTTC	CSVSHGLLYNEQFF
.	TRBJ1-4	TRBV6-2/TRBV6-3	.	TGTGCCAGCAGTTCCCAACTAGCTGAAAAACTGTTTTTT	CASSSQLAEKLFF
.	TRBJ2-7	TRBV7-2	many	TGTGCCAGCAGCTTAGGTGGGACCTCGGTTTCCGAGCAGTACTTC	CASSLGGTSVSEQYF
.	TRBJ2-2	TRBV6-2/TRBV6-3	.	TGTGCCAGCAGTGCCCTCGGCAGGGGCTGGACCGGGGAGCTGTTTTTT	CASSALGRGWTGELFF
.	TRBJ2-1	TRBV12-3/TRBV12-4	.	TGTGCCAGCAGTCTAAACAGGAAGGGGGGCTACAATGAGCAGTTCTTC	CASSLNRKGGYNEQFF
.	TRBJ2-2	TRBV12-3/TRBV12-4	many	TGTGCCAGCAGCCATCGTGGGAGTAGGGCCGGGGAGCTGTTTTTT	CASSHRGSRAGELFF
.	TRBJ1-5	TRBV4-2	many	TGTGCCAGCAGCCCCTTGCGGGGGCTGAATCAGCCCCAGCATTTT	CASSPLRGLNQPQHF
TRBD1	TRBJ2-7	TRBV6-2/TRBV6-3	few	TGTGCCAGCAGGGGGACAGGGATCGTCCACGAGCAGTACTTC	CASRGTGIVHEQYF
.	TRBJ2-7	TRBV6-1	.	TGTGCCAGCAGTCCCCCCCGCCCAGGGACCTCCTACGAGCAGTACTTC	CASSPPRPGTSYEQYF
.	TRBJ2-3	TRBV20-1	.	TGCAGTGCTAGAGATAGACGGGAGATAGATACGCAGTATTTT	CSARDRREIDTQYF
.	TRBJ1-1	TRBV12-3/TRBV12-4	many	TGTGCCAGCAGAGAACAGACACTGAACACTGAAGCTTTCTTT	CASREQTLNTEAFF
.	TRBJ2-1	TRBV12-3/TRBV12-4	many	TGTGCCAGCAGCCGCGAGGGTGAGCAGTTCTTC	CASSREGEQFF
TRBD1	TRBJ1-1	TRBV10-3	.	TGTGCCATCAGACAGACAGGGATGAACACTGAAGCTTTCTTT	CAIRQTGMNTEAFF
.	TRBJ2-5	TRBV15	many	TGTGCCATCGGGGGAACCTGGGGACTTGGGACCCAGTACTTC	CAIGGTWGLGTQYF
TRBD2	TRBJ2-3	TRBV12-3/TRBV12-4	few	TGTGCCAGCAGTGGACTAGCGGGACTGGTAGATACGCAGTATTTT	CASSGLAGLVDTQYF
.	TRBJ1-1	TRBV21-1	.	TGTGCCAGCAGCGCTAACAGGGGAATGAACACTGAAGCTTTCTTT	CASSANRGMNTEAFF
TRBD2	TRBJ2-5	TRBV20-1	.	TGCAGTGCTGGACTAGCGGGGATCGAGACCCAGTACTTC	CSAGLAGIETQYF
TRBD1	TRBJ2-2	TRBV3-1	many	TGTGCCAGCAGCCCCGGACAGGGGAGGGCCGGGGAGCTGTTTTTT	CASSPGQGRAGELFF
.	TRBJ2-1	TRBV7-2	.	TGTGCCAGCAGCCTGGGGGGGGCGAGGAATGAGCAGTTCTTC	CASSLGGARNEQFF
TRBD2	TRBJ2-1	TRBV4-3	many	TGCGCCAGCAGCCACCAATTAGCGGGGGGGCGGTCCTACAATGAGCAGTTCTTC	CASSHQLAGGRSYNEQFF
.	TRBJ2-5	TRBV5-1	.	TGCGCCAGCAGCTTTTCCTATTGGGAGACCCAGTACTTC	CASSFSYWETQYF
.	TRBJ2-1	TRBV2	.	TGTGCCAGCAGTGATTCTAGTCGGGATAGACCCTACAATGAGCAGTTCTTC	CASSDSSRDRPYNEQFF
.	TRBJ1-1	TRBV27	few	TGTGCCAGCAGTTCCGACAGGCACAGGAACACTGAAGCTTTCTTT	CASSSDRHRNTEAFF
TRBD2	TRBJ2-1	TRBV7-2	few	TGTGCCAGCAGCTATGGACTAGCGGGGGGAACCGAGCAGTTCTTC	CASSYGLAGGTEQFF
.	TRBJ2-3	TRBV4-3	.	TGCGCCAGCAGCCAATTCCTGGGCGGGGTTTCAGATACGCAGTATTTT	CASSQFLGGVSDTQYF
.	TRBJ1-2	TRBV20-1	few	TGCAGTGCCAGGAGGGAAATGCATGGCTACACCTTC	CSARREMHGYTF
TRBD2	TRBJ2-1	TRBV4-1	.	TGCGCCAGCAGCCTGCGCTTAGCTAGCGGGATAGGGAATGAGCAGTTCTTC	CASSLRLASGIGNEQFF
TRBD1	TRBJ2-1	TRBV5-5	.	TGTGCCAGCGGTGGACAGGGCTATGAGCAGTTCTTC	CASGGQGYEQFF
.	TRBJ2-2	TRBV24-1	few	TGTGCCACCAGTGATCGGCGGGGGCGTACCGGGGAGCTGTTTTTT	CATSDRRGRTGELFF
TRBD1	TRBJ2-7	TRBV3-1	.	TGTGCCAGCAGTCCCAGGGGGCCTGACGAGCAGTACTTC	CASSPRGPDEQYF
TRBD1	TRBJ2-2	TRBV20-1	.	TGCAGTGTGGACAGGGTTGACACCGGGGAGCTGTTTTTT	CSVDRVDTGELFF
.	TRBJ2-2	TRBV2	.	TGTGCCAGCAGTGGAATGTCGCGGTCCGGGGAGCTGTTTTTT	CASSGMSRSGELFF
TRBD2	TRBJ2-5	TRBV7-8	.	TGTGCCAGCAGCTTAACGGGACTAGCGGGACAAGAGACCCAGTACTTC	CASSLTGLAGQETQYF
TRBD1	TRBJ2-3	TRBV15	few	TGTGCCACCAGCAGAGTTGGACAGGGGTCAGATACGCAGTATTTT	CATSRVGQGSDTQYF
.	TRBJ2-5	TRBV2	few	TGTGCCAGCAGGGCCCGATTGCGGGAAGAGACCCAGTACTTC	CASRARLREETQYF
.	TRBJ2-7	TRBV7-9	.	TGTGCCAGCAGCTTAGATACTTACTCCTACGAGCAGTACTTC	CASSLDTYSYEQYF
.	TRBJ1-1	TRBV19	few	TGTGCCAGTTATGGTACAACCTCGATGAACACTGAAGCTTTCTTT	CASYGTTSMNTEAFF
.	TRBJ1-1	TRBV20-1	few	TGCAGTGCTTCCCGACGGAGAAACACTGAAGCTTTCTTT	CSASRRRNTEAFF